This T cell receptor beta chain was recorded in a study of T cells in localized non-small cell lung cancer. Measured with immunoSEQ multiplex PCR; TCRdb has only the in-frame clones, and not every one. The data show over 1,500 clones, about a quarter seen once. Study conclusions and caveats: Increased T cell density in blood showed an association with longer overall survival. Clonality peaked in uninvolved adjacent lung rather than tumor. As only one tumor region underwent sequencing, heterogeneity remains possible. Adjacent lung exhibited a median of 57 among the 100 most abundant tumor clones.

On this clone: The antigen is unknown.

The CDR3 spans 16 residues. With 2 bases clipped from V and 6 bases from J, the junction kept 12 bases outside the gene matches. Per germline, CDR1 LNHNV and CDR2 YYDKDF (reference sequence). The V call is TRBV15, the J call TRBJ2-7; 8 nucleotides line up with TRBD2. This sequence originates from a man aged 35 to 69 with stage I lung adenocarcinoma. Sequences were derived from lung tumor tissue, sampled before any cancer treatment. In DNA form, the CDR3 reads TGTGCCACCAGCAGATCAGGGGCGGGAGGTGTATTCGAGCAGTACTTC. Its translation is CATSRSGAGGVFEQYF.